This is a list of T cell receptor beta chains from one sample in a study of response to subunit inactivated influenza vaccine. TCRdb recomputed calls from the RT-PCR reads with MiXCR, one row per CDR3 protein. The data hold 800,000 to 1,000,000 distinct CDR3 sequences, with 21% observed a single time. The sequenced sample was PBMCs from blood, obtained approximately 5 days after vaccination. These receptors all come from a man in his fifties or sixties who received an inactivated influenza vaccine. Both conserved end residues are part of each CDR3. The D gene is left open where the match is weak. A clone size is listed for some rows: how often the clone was seen (once, few, many), or a class if it is expanded.

J	size	D	V	DNA	CDR3
TRBJ2-5	.	.	TRBV11-2	TGTGCCAGCAGCTCGGCACGGGGGATGACCCAGTACTTC	CASSSARGMTQYF
TRBJ2-7	few	.	TRBV5-1	TGCGCCAGCAGCTCGGAGCGGAGTCCCTACGAGCAGTACTTC	CASSSERSPYEQYF
TRBJ2-1	.	TRBD2	TRBV10-3	TGTGCCATCAGTGAGTTTTCGCGGGAGGGCAGGAATGAGCAGTTCTTC	CAISEFSREGRNEQFF
TRBJ2-5	.	.	TRBV12-3/TRBV12-4	TGTGCCAGCAGTCCCGGGATCCTCGAGACCCAGTACTTC	CASSPGILETQYF
TRBJ2-7	few	TRBD1	TRBV12-3/TRBV12-4	TGTGCCAGCAGTCGGGACAGGGGAACTTTCTACGAGCAGTACTTC	CASSRDRGTFYEQYF
TRBJ2-1	many	.	TRBV7-9	TGTGCCAGCAGCTTAGCCCAACTATCCTACAATGAGCAGTTCTTC	CASSLAQLSYNEQFF
TRBJ2-5	.	TRBD1	TRBV24-1	TGTGCCACCAGTGATCGACAGGGGGCGGAGGAGACCCAGTACTTC	CATSDRQGAEETQYF
TRBJ2-5	.	TRBD2	TRBV7-9	TGTGCCAGCAGCTCAGGCGGGGGGCTACCCCAAGAGACCCAGTACTTC	CASSSGGGLPQETQYF
TRBJ2-7	.	TRBD2	TRBV6-1	TGTGCCAGCACCTCTCCAAGCGGGAGGTACGAGCAGTACTTC	CASTSPSGRYEQYF
TRBJ2-5	once	TRBD1	TRBV9	TGTGCCAGCAGCGTAGCTTTGACAGGGGACGAGACCCAGTACTTC	CASSVALTGDETQYF
TRBJ1-5	once	.	TRBV19	TGTGCCTCAAACAAGGGCAGGGACGATCAGCCCCAGCATTTT	CASNKGRDDQPQHF
TRBJ2-1	few	TRBD2	TRBV7-3	TGTGCCAGCAGCCCACTAGCGGCTAACAATGAGCAGTTCTTC	CASSPLAANNEQFF
TRBJ2-1	.	TRBD2	TRBV4-3	TGCGCCAGCAGCCAAGATGGGGCGGGGAGGGATGAGCAGTTCTTC	CASSQDGAGRDEQFF
TRBJ1-2	few	.	TRBV4-2	TGTGCCAGCAGCCCCAACGGACATGGAGGTGATGGCTACACCTTC	CASSPNGHGGDGYTF
TRBJ2-4	.	.	TRBV10-2	TGCGCCAGCAGTGACAGGGAGGCAAACATTCAGTACTTC	CASSDREANIQYF
TRBJ2-1	few	.	TRBV29-1	TGCAGCGTTATGGGGGAGTTCTACAATGAGCAGTTCTTC	CSVMGEFYNEQFF
TRBJ2-1	few	.	TRBV12-3/TRBV12-4	TGTGCCAGCAGTTTAATTTGGTCTAGCGTAAGGAATGAGCAGTTCTTC	CASSLIWSSVRNEQFF
TRBJ1-5	few	.	TRBV12-3/TRBV12-4	TGTGCCAGCAGCTTGTGGGAGGTTCAGCCCCAGCATTTT	CASSLWEVQPQHF
TRBJ2-1	few	TRBD2	TRBV29-1	TGCAGCGCAACGGGACTAGCGGGAAGGGCTGAGCAGTTCTTC	CSATGLAGRAEQFF
TRBJ2-2	.	.	TRBV10-3	TGTGCCACGCAAAAAGACCGGAACACCGGGGAGCTGTTTTTT	CATQKDRNTGELFF
TRBJ2-1	.	TRBD1	TRBV6-2/TRBV6-3	TGTGCCAGCAGTTACGGACAGGGATACAATGAGCAGTTCTTC	CASSYGQGYNEQFF
TRBJ2-1	.	TRBD1	TRBV6-5	TGTGCCAGCAAGTTGGCAGGGGGTCACAATGAGCAGTTCTTC	CASKLAGGHNEQFF
TRBJ2-4	few	.	TRBV10-2	TGCGCCAGCAGTGAGATTAAGATAGCCAAAAACATTCAGTACTTC	CASSEIKIAKNIQYF
TRBJ2-7	few	.	TRBV27	TGTGCCAGCAACTATCACAAAAGCCCCTACGAGCAGTACTTC	CASNYHKSPYEQYF
TRBJ2-2	.	.	TRBV7-9	TGTGCCAGCAGCCAACGGACTACCAACACCGGGGAGCTGTTTTTT	CASSQRTTNTGELFF
TRBJ1-2	.	.	TRBV7-9	TGTGCCAGCAGCTTAGGTGCAGACAGCGTGTCTAACTATGGCTACACCTTC	CASSLGADSVSNYGYTF
TRBJ1-2	.	.	TRBV19	TGTGCCAGTAGTATAAACGTCCGCGACTATGGCTACACCTTC	CASSINVRDYGYTF
TRBJ2-5	few	.	TRBV7-2	TGTGCCAGCAGCTTAGAGCAGGGAGAGTGGGAGACCCAGTACTTC	CASSLEQGEWETQYF
TRBJ2-5	.	.	TRBV20-1	TGCAGTTCGGGAGGACAGGGTGTAGAGACCCAGTACTTC	CSSGGQGVETQYF
TRBJ1-5	few	.	TRBV5-6	TGTGCCAGCAGCTTGGCAATGGACAATCAGCCCCAGCATTTT	CASSLAMDNQPQHF
TRBJ2-7	few	TRBD2	TRBV5-1	TGCGCCAGCAGCCTGGGAGGGCTCTTCTCCTACGAGCAGTACTTC	CASSLGGLFSYEQYF
TRBJ2-3	many	.	TRBV7-2	TGTGCCAGCAGCCGTAATGGGGGCCCCGTCACAGATACGCAGTATTTT	CASSRNGGPVTDTQYF
TRBJ2-5	.	.	TRBV2	TGTGCCAGCAGTGTGCTAAAAGGGACCCAGTACTTC	CASSVLKGTQYF
TRBJ2-5	.	TRBD2	TRBV6-1	TGTGCCAGCCGCTTAGCGGGGGTAGGAGAGACCCAGTACTTC	CASRLAGVGETQYF
TRBJ2-5	.	.	TRBV6-2/TRBV6-3	TGTGCCAGCAGCCACGGGCCAAAGGGAGAGACCCAGTACTTC	CASSHGPKGETQYF
TRBJ1-5	.	.	TRBV6-1	TGTGCCAGCAGGCCACAGACTAGCAATCAGCCCCAGCATTTT	CASRPQTSNQPQHF
TRBJ1-1	few	.	TRBV7-2	TGTGCCAGCAGCACCCAGAGGGACACTGAAGCTTTCTTT	CASSTQRDTEAFF
TRBJ2-6	few	.	TRBV7-9	TGTGCCAGCAGCGCCCAGCAGGACAGCTCTGGGGCCAACGTCCTGACTTTC	CASSAQQDSSGANVLTF
TRBJ1-5	.	TRBD1	TRBV6-5	TGTGCCAGCAGTTACTCGAAAGGGACAGGGTATCAGCCCCAGCATTTT	CASSYSKGTGYQPQHF
TRBJ1-5	.	.	TRBV7-9	TGTGCCAGCAGCTTAGTGGGGATTAGCAATCAGCCCCAGCATTTT	CASSLVGISNQPQHF
TRBJ2-1	many	.	TRBV7-2	TGTGCCAGCAGCTTACGAGCGACTGAGCAGTTCTTC	CASSLRATEQFF
TRBJ2-7	.	.	TRBV11-2	TGTGCCAGCAGCCCAGGATCAGGGGCGGGCTACGAGCAGTACTTC	CASSPGSGAGYEQYF
TRBJ2-5	few	TRBD1	TRBV5-1	TGCGCCAGCATGACAGGGGGGCAAGAGACCCAGTACTTC	CASMTGGQETQYF
TRBJ2-3	few	TRBD2	TRBV4-2	TGTGCCAGCAGCCAAGTTAGCGGGGGAATCACAGATACGCAGTATTTT	CASSQVSGGITDTQYF
TRBJ2-3	.	TRBD2	TRBV6-1	TGTGCCAGCAAATATCTGGGGTCGGCTAGCGGGAGGGCAGGAGATACGCAGTATTTT	CASKYLGSASGRAGDTQYF
TRBJ2-1	.	.	TRBV13	TGTGCCAGCAGCTTAGGGATAGGAAGCTACAATGAGCAGTTCTTC	CASSLGIGSYNEQFF
TRBJ2-3	many	.	TRBV29-1	TGCAGCGTCGGACTCATAAGCACAGATACGCAGTATTTT	CSVGLISTDTQYF
TRBJ2-2	few	.	TRBV4-3	TGCGCCAGCAAAGTCACTAGTGTGTCCGGGGAGCTGTTTTTT	CASKVTSVSGELFF
TRBJ2-1	few	TRBD2	TRBV29-1	TGCAGCGTTGTGACAGGACTAGCGGAACTTAACAATGAGCAGTTCTTC	CSVVTGLAELNNEQFF
TRBJ2-3	many	.	TRBV20-1	TGCAGTGCTAGAGAACGGGGCACAGATACGCAGTATTTT	CSARERGTDTQYF
TRBJ1-2	.	.	TRBV24-1	TGTGCCACCAGTGATTTTCGGCGGTCCTATGGCTACACCTTC	CATSDFRRSYGYTF
TRBJ1-4	.	.	TRBV5-1	TGCGCCAGCAGCTTGAGTTCCAGAACAACTAATGAAAAACTGTTTTTT	CASSLSSRTTNEKLFF
TRBJ2-7	.	.	TRBV7-2	TGTGCCAGCAGCCAGGAGGGGTGGTCCTACGAGCAGTACTTC	CASSQEGWSYEQYF